This T cell receptor beta chain was identified in a study of shared clonotypes between healthy human individuals. General study points: For naive CD4 cells, around 5% of clonotypes were shared across four donors.

Generated by immunoSEQ multiplex PCR, the TCRdb table keeps only in-frame clones and is missing some. This sample has millions of clones, with about 92% found just once. V was pared by 1 base and J by 5 bases, with 7 bases of the junction left unmatched. This CDR3 is built from 15 residues. Looked up from germline, CDR1 is SGHAT and CDR2 is FQNNGV. As regards this clone: What it binds is not known. Other nucleotide sequences in the sample specify the same CDR3.

CD45RO-negative, CCR7-positively selected cells formed the naive CD8 fraction, excluding terminally differentiated effector memory CD45RA+ cells. V is TRBV11-2 and J is TRBJ2-7, with 8 bases that match TRBD2. Material: naive CD8+ T cells from PBMCs. This receptor was identified in a man between 18 and 29 years old in good health. Some clones in this sample may be carry-over from other donors' samples. This chain's CDR3 is CASSLAGRGVDEQYF. CDR3 nucleotides: TGTGCCAGCAGCTTAGCGGGGCGGGGGGTCGACGAGCAGTACTTC.